Below, one T cell receptor beta chain is given with its context. This entry is derived from a study of blood T cell repertoires in COVID-19. Study-level background: COVID-19 samples from acute and convalescent phases originated in the United States, Italy and Spain. Sources were T cells, B-cell-depleted T cells, or PBMCs; the material itself was cDNA or gDNA.

Methods used by the authors: Estimates of nucleated cell counts were drawn from the amplification of reference gene primers. TCRdb's table, derived via immunoSEQ multiplex PCR, lists solely in-frame clones and lacks some. The DNA gave D and trimming, while V, J and clone size come from that table. The data contain 150,000 to 200,000 clones, 90% to 95% of them seen just once; the ten biggest clones take up approximately 0.48%. This TCR came from a man in his fifties with acute or convalescent COVID-19. Sequenced material: peripheral blood.

The CDR3 sequence: CASSLGGTSGSYEQYF. For the CDR3, the DNA is TGTGCCAGCAGCTTAGGGGGGACTAGCGGGAGCTACGAGCAGTACTTC. This chain links TRBV11-2 with TRBJ2-7; 14 nucleotides agree with TRBD2. CDR3 length: 16 residues. V shed 1 base, J shed 3 bases, and the junction held 2 bases outside the gene matches. Per the germline V gene, CDR1 is SGHAT and CDR2 is FQNNGV.